What follows are 13 T cell receptor beta chains derived from one specimen sequenced in a study of cytomegalovirus exposure and HLA in healthy donors. Use of 60 Vbeta and 13 Jbeta primers characterized the PCR. The repertoire was sequenced with immunoSEQ multiplex PCR; TCRdb's copy has only in-frame clones and lacks some. The sample has under 140,000 clones, approximately 79% seen once. Material for sequencing was PBMCs. The origin of the receptors is a man aged 25-45 years in good health and CMV-seropositive.

V usage is TRBV5-6 and J usage is TRBJ2-7; TRBD1 aligns across 8 bases. CDR3 length: 14 amino acids. Germline V gives CDR1 SGHDT, CDR2 YYEEEE. Germline trimming cut 6 bases from V and 5 bases from J; bases unmatched to any gene: 10. Here the CDR3 DNA reads TGTGCCAGCACCAGTGGACAGGGTTACGACGAGCAGTACTTC. The encoded protein is CASTSGQGYDEQYF.

The gene calls are TRBV28 and TRBJ2-7; D is possibly TRBD2 (6 bases). CDR1 and CDR2 (germline): MDHEN, SYDVKM. This CDR3 spans 15 amino acids. The V gene lost 3 bases and the J gene lost 7 bases, with 19 bases spanning the gap. CDR3 loop: CASSFRGGTAGEQYF. In DNA form, the CDR3 reads TGTGCCAGCAGTTTTCGGGGCGGGACGGCTGGGGAGCAGTACTTC.

This clone has a handful of counts. The chain combines TRBV10-3 with TRBJ2-6; D ambiguous. In germline, CDR1 is ENHRY, CDR2 SYGVKD. The CDR3 sequence is 15 residues long. Between the trimmed V and J ends, which lost 2 bases and 2 bases, there was a span of 7 bases. CDR3 coding DNA: TGTGCCATCAGTGAGACTGACACTGGGGCCAACGTCCTGACTTTC. It encodes CAISETDTGANVLTF.

J is TRBJ2-5 and V is TRBV7-8, with 12 positions matching TRBD2. With V trimmed by 6 bases and J by 5 bases, 10 bases remained unmatched. The CDR3 is 16 residues long. CDR1 is SGHVS, CDR2 FQNEAQ, per germline. The DNA of the CDR3 is TGTGCCAGCAGTTCTCCCCTAGCGGGGGGGCCTGAGACCCAGTACTTC. Protein product: CASSSPLAGGPETQYF.

The chain is built from TRBV2 and TRBJ2-1; D uncertain. From germline, CDR1 is SNHLY and CDR2 FYNNEI. Deletions cut 1 base from V and 9 bases from J, with 7 bases between. This CDR3 has 12 residues. The CDR3, as DNA: TGTGCCAGCAGTGAAGGGGCCATTGAGCAGTTCTTC. It yields the protein CASSEGAIEQFF.

This clone is a singleton in its sample. The rearrangement links TRBV27 to TRBJ2-7, with TRBD1 identical over 7 bases. The J segment lost 3 bases and the V segment lost 3 bases, leaving 5 bases of the junction unmatched. Germline lookup yields CDR1 MNHEY and CDR2 SMNVEV (reference sequence). The length of the CDR3 is 14 residues. CDR3 residues: CASSFEQGSYEQYF. The CDR3 region has the DNA TGTGCCAGCAGTTTTGAACAGGGGAGCTACGAGCAGTACTTC.

The chain has TRBV6-1 and TRBJ1-2; D unclear. The germline gives CDR1 MNHNS, CDR2 SASEGT. Trimming cost V 4 bases and J 5 bases, with 11 bases left between them. CDR3 length: 13 amino acids. For the CDR3, the DNA is TGTGCCAGCAGTGTTGAGGGCATATATGGCTACACCTTC. Translated, it gives CASSVEGIYGYTF.

This clone was seen a few times. V gene TRBV7-2 combines with J gene TRBJ2-7; no definite D call. CDR3 length: 14 residues. CDR1 is SGHTA and CDR2 is FQGNSA in the germline V gene. V shed 0 bases and J shed 3 bases, with 9 bases lying between them. The CDR3 bases are TGTGCCAGCAGCTTAGCGACTCCCGACTACGAGCAGTACTTC. It yields the protein CASSLATPDYEQYF.

J is TRBJ1-2 and V is TRBV21-1; the table's D gene call, TRBD1, was not cross checked with the DNA. TRBV21-1 is given as a pseudogene. The length of the CDR3 is 14 residues. In nucleotides, the CDR3 is TGTGCCAGCAGCACCAACAGGGGAAACTATGGCTACACCTTC. Its protein is CASSTNRGNYGYTF.

The rearrangement joins TRBV7-2 to TRBJ1-3, with 8 nucleotides matching TRBD1. The germline gives CDR1 SGHTA, CDR2 FQGNSA. The CDR3 length is 17 residues. J lost 3 bases, V lost 5 bases, and 12 bases had no gene match. The CDR3 bases are TGTGCCAGCAGCGACCCAGCCGGACAGGGTGTTGGAAACACCATATATTTT. Its protein is CASSDPAGQGVGNTIYF.

CDR3 amino acids: CASTSGPTEAFF. CDR3 DNA: TGTGCCAGTACTTCAGGGCCCACTGAAGCTTTCTTT. The chain joins TRBV19 to TRBJ1-1; possibly TRBD1 for D (5 bases). The CDR3 runs 12 residues. V was cut by 7 bases and J by 4 bases, with 10 bases left in between. Germline V gene lookup returns CDR1 LNHDA and CDR2 SQIVND (reference sequence). Using reference TRBV19 and TRBJ1-1 for the parts outside the CDR3, the full variable domain is DGGITQSPKYLFRKEGQNVTLSCEQNLNHDAMYWYRQDPGQGLRLIYYSQIVNDFQKGDIAEGYSVSREKKESFPLTVTSAQKNPTAFYLCASTSGPTEAFFGQGTRLTVV.

The chain joins TRBV18 to TRBJ2-3, with 7 bases fitting TRBD1. The length of the CDR3 is 14 residues. Germline V gene data show CDR1 as KGHSH and CDR2 as LQKENI. Trimming cost V 3 bases and J 3 bases; bases outside gene matches: 3. In nucleotides, the CDR3 is TGTGCCAGCTCACCGGGCAGGGGGACAGATACGCAGTATTTT. It is translated as CASSPGRGTDTQYF.

The gene calls are TRBV5-1 and TRBJ1-2, with D possibly being TRBD1 (6 bases). The V gene lost 0 bases and the J gene lost 5 bases, with 14 bases spanning the gap. This CDR3 comprises 15 residues. Per the germline V gene, CDR1 is SGHRS and CDR2 is YFSETQ. CDR3 sequence: CASSLDREREYGYTF. The CDR3 nucleotides are TGCGCCAGCAGCTTGGACAGGGAAAGGGAGTATGGCTACACCTTC.